This entry lists 14 T cell receptor beta chains sequenced from one sample in a study of T cell responses to AZD1222 COVID-19 vaccine. TCRdb's copy holds only in-frame clones and misses some; the assay was immunoSEQ multiplex PCR. The sample consists of under 100,000 clones, more than 70% of them appearing once. The specimen comprised peripheral blood, sampled on day 0 of AZD1222 vaccination. The receptor set was obtained from an adult in good health.

CDR3 bases: TGTGCCAGCAGCTTCTCCCCGGACAGCTCCTACGAGCAGTACTTC. Protein: CASSFSPDSSYEQYF. The chain joins TRBV7-6 to TRBJ2-7; D is perhaps TRBD1 (6 bases). Germline lookup yields CDR1 SGHVS and CDR2 FNYEAQ. The CDR3 length is 15 residues. Trimming left V 3 bases short and J 0 bases short, with 12 bases between.

V is TRBV7-2 and J is TRBJ2-7; D may be TRBD1 (6 bases). Germline-derived CDR1 and CDR2 are SGHTA and FQGNSA. This CDR3 region has 14 residues. The V gene lost 0 bases and the J gene lost 4 bases, with 10 bases spanning the gap. This CDR3 reads CASSLAGTQYEQYF. CDR3 bases: TGTGCCAGCAGCTTAGCGGGGACACAATACGAGCAGTACTTC. Drawing the rest from reference TRBV7-2 and TRBJ2-7, the complete variable domain is GAGVSQSPSNKVTEKGKDVELRCDPISGHTALYWYRQSLGQGLEFLIYFQGNSAPDKSGLPSDRFSAERTGGSVSTLTIQRTQQEDSAVYLCASSLAGTQYEQYFGPGTRLTVT.

V usage is TRBV7-2 and J usage is TRBJ1-5; maybe TRBD1 (6 bases). Germline CDR1 SGHTA, CDR2 FQGNSA. The V gene lost 5 bases and the J gene lost 4 bases, with 9 bases spanning the gap. This CDR3 is 13 amino acids long. CDR3 sequence: CASSRDRNQPQHF. As DNA, the CDR3 is TGTGCCAGCAGCCGCGACAGGAATCAGCCCCAGCATTTT.

This clone occurred once. The chain uses TRBV1 and TRBJ2-5; the tabulated D call, TRBD2, remains unverified against the DNA. TRBV1 is tagged as a pseudogene. The CDR3 sequence is 17 residues long. The DNA of the CDR3 is TGCACCAGCAGCCAGGTGCGGACTAGCGGGGGCCAAGAGACCCAGTACTTC. Translated, it gives CTSSQVRTSGGQETQYF.

The V call is TRBV5-6, the J call TRBJ1-2, with TRBD1 matching over 9 bases. CDR1 and CDR2 from the germline V gene are SGHDT and YYEEEE. Unmatched junction bases numbered 11, after V lost 5 bases and J lost 3 bases. The CDR3 runs to 16 residues. CDR3 loop: CASREDRGQGDYGYTF. In DNA, the CDR3 is TGTGCCAGCAGAGAGGACAGGGGCCAGGGGGACTATGGCTACACCTTC.

This clone has just one count. The chain uses TRBV18 and TRBJ2-1; 11 nucleotides match TRBD2. The CDR3 extends over 16 amino acids. Germline CDR1 KGHSH, CDR2 LQKENI. V shed 5 bases and J 2 bases; nucleotides not matched to a gene: 5. CDR3 loop: CASSSFSGGAYNEQFF. As DNA, the CDR3 is TGTGCCAGCTCATCCTTTAGCGGGGGGGCCTACAATGAGCAGTTCTTC.

The chain recombines TRBV27 with TRBJ1-6; D remains ambiguous. The germline V gene encodes CDR1 MNHEY and CDR2 SMNVEV (reference sequence). The V and J ends lost 5 bases and 8 bases respectively, with 10 bases between them. This CDR3 is 13 amino acids long. Here the CDR3 DNA reads TGTGCCAGCAGTCCGCGCCGTGATTCACCCCTCCACTTT. It is translated as CASSPRRDSPLHF.

The V gene is TRBV11-2, the J gene TRBJ2-3; D possibly uses TRBD1 or TRBD2 (5 bases each). CDR1 is SGHAT and CDR2 is FQNNGV in the germline V gene. V lost 2 bases and J lost 7, with 10 bases in between. The CDR3 spans 13 residues. CDR3: CASSLNWGNTQYF. The CDR3 DNA sequence: TGTGCCAGCAGCTTAAATTGGGGGAATACGCAGTATTTT.

This clone has a single count. This sequence joins TRBV24-1 and TRBJ1-5, with 7 bases fitting TRBD1. The CDR3 extends over 14 amino acids. Germline values: CDR1 KGHDR, CDR2 SFDVKD. J was trimmed by 4 bases and V by 4 bases; bases with no gene match: 3. The CDR3 DNA follows: TGTGCCACCAGTGAGACAGGGAGGAATCAGCCCCAGCATTTT. Translating gives CATSETGRNQPQHF.

The V and J genes are TRBV15 and TRBJ1-3, with no clear D. Deletions cut 0 bases from V and 0 bases from J, with 9 bases between. The germline CDR1 and CDR2 sequences are LNHNV and YYDKDF (reference sequence). This CDR3 has 16 amino acids. DNA for the CDR3: TGTGCCACCAGCAGAGACGGACCGGGCTCTGGAAACACCATATATTTT. Translation: CATSRDGPGSGNTIYF.

The chain employs TRBV3-1 (or the pseudogene TRBV3-2) and TRBJ2-2; a possible D gene is TRBD1 (5 bases). The germline V gene has CDR1 LGHDT and CDR2 YNNKEL (reference sequence). V shed 4 bases and J shed 5 bases, with 8 bases lying between them. The CDR3 is made up of 13 amino acids. Written as DNA, the CDR3 is TGTGCCAGCAGCCCCAGGGTAACCGGGGAGCTGTTTTTT. Translated, it gives CASSPRVTGELFF.

This rearrangement joins TRBV19 to TRBJ1-1; 9 bases are a match to TRBD1. The germline gives CDR1 LNHDA, CDR2 SQIVND (reference sequence). J gave up 4 bases and V 5 bases, and 8 bases lay outside the gene matches. This CDR3 has 15 residues. The CDR3 reads CASSPKTGGSTEAFF. CDR3 nucleotides: TGTGCCAGTAGTCCGAAGACAGGGGGGAGCACTGAAGCTTTCTTT.

The chain recombines TRBV18 with TRBJ2-5; 7 bases are a match to TRBD1. The germline V gene encodes CDR1 KGHSH and CDR2 LQKENI. The CDR3 has 15 amino acids. Losses at the gene ends were 3 bases for V and 5 bases for J; bases not matched to a gene: 9. CDR3 sequence: CASSPLDRPGETQYF. In DNA form, the CDR3 reads TGTGCCAGCTCACCCTTGGACAGGCCCGGGGAGACCCAGTACTTC.

V usage is TRBV9 and J usage is TRBJ2-1; 9 bases fit TRBD2. CDR1 and CDR2 (germline): SGDLS, YYNGEE. The CDR3 contains 15 residues. Trimming cost V 0 bases and J 4 bases; bases outside gene matches: 2. CDR3 DNA: TGTGCCAGCAGCGTAGGCGGGAGGGAATACAATGAGCAGTTCTTC. Amino acid sequence: CASSVGGREYNEQFF.